Each of the 27 T cell receptor beta chains below was sequenced from the same sample in a study of T-cell reconstitution after alpha-beta-depleted transplantation in children. Library preparation (for TCRbeta) was performed with unique molecular identifiers. A single record per CDR3 protein comes from TCRdb applying MiXCR to the PCR reads. The data contain approximately 240,000 distinct CDR3 sequences, approximately 11% of them seen just once; the ten biggest clones take up about 30%. The sequencing used PBMCs, collected before TCRalphabeta/CD19-depleted stem cell transplant. The origin of the receptors is a child under two years old with acute myeloid leukemia, due to receive a stem cell transplant.

Many counts were recorded for this clonotype. This chain uses TRBV2 with TRBJ2-4; maybe TRBD1 (5 bases). The CDR3 runs 14 residues. V lost 8 bases to trimming and J lost 9 bases, with 20 bases between them. Germline V gives CDR1 SNHLY, CDR2 FYNNEI. The DNA for the CDR3 is TGTGCCAGCGCTTCCACCCAGGGTTCGGGCATTCAGTACTTC. It encodes CASASTQGSGIQYF. The full variable domain, with the rest looked up from reference TRBV2 and TRBJ2-4, is EPEVTQTPSHQVTQMGQEVILRCVPISNHLYFYWYRQILGQKVEFLVSFYNNEISEKSEIFDDQFSVERPDGSNFTLKIRSTKLEDSAMYFCASASTQGSGIQYFGAGTRLSVL.

This clonotype came up many times. The rearrangement joins TRBV7-9 to TRBJ1-2; TRBD1 aligns across 7 bases. The CDR3 sequence is 13 residues long. V shed 4 bases, J shed 7 bases, and the junction held 6 bases outside the gene matches. Per germline, CDR1 SEHNR and CDR2 FQNEAQ (reference sequence). The CDR3 loop reads CASSSDRASGYTF. Here the CDR3 DNA reads TGTGCCAGCAGCTCAGACAGGGCTAGTGGCTACACCTTC.

This clonotype was seen ten or more times. The V call is TRBV20-1, the J call TRBJ2-2, with D hard to call. V lost 3 bases to trimming and J lost 0 bases, with 11 bases between them. CDR1 is DFQATT, CDR2 SNEGSKA, per germline (reference sequence). The CDR3 extends over 15 amino acids. The CDR3: CSARRSDPNTGELFF. CDR3 in DNA: TGCAGTGCTAGGCGATCCGATCCGAACACCGGGGAGCTGTTTTTT.

This clonotype was seen at least ten times. The chain uses TRBV4-1 and TRBJ2-3, with D possibly being TRBD1 or TRBD2 (6 bases each). Germline values: CDR1 MGHRA, CDR2 YSYEKL. Trimming pared 1 base from V and 2 bases from J, leaving 16 bases between. There are 17 residues in the CDR3. The CDR3 sequence is CASSQGVGGQFTDTQYF. CDR3 DNA sequence: TGCGCCAGCAGCCAAGGAGTGGGAGGACAGTTCACAGATACGCAGTATTTT.

This clonotype has just a few counts. The chain links TRBV20-1 to TRBJ2-3; 8 nucleotides match TRBD2. From germline, CDR1 is DFQATT and CDR2 SNEGSKA (reference sequence). The CDR3 loop spans 15 amino acids. The J segment lost 0 bases and the V segment lost 5 bases, leaving 7 bases of the junction unmatched. In nucleotides, the CDR3 is TGCAGTGCTCCGCCCCGGGAGGGGAGCACAGATACGCAGTATTTT. This sequence encodes CSAPPREGSTDTQYF.

This clonotype was recorded many times. The gene calls are TRBV7-8 and TRBJ2-3; 8 nucleotides agree with TRBD2. This CDR3 is 18 amino acids long. CDR1 and CDR2 (germline): SGHVS, FQNEAQ. J was trimmed by 2 bases and V by 4 bases; bases with no gene match: 14. The CDR3 DNA sequence: TGTGCCAGCAGCTCTAACCCCATTAGCGGGATACACACAGATACGCAGTATTTT. Amino acids: CASSSNPISGIHTDTQYF.

This clonotype has a count of ten or more. V and J are TRBV20-1 and TRBJ2-1; D possibly uses TRBD1 or TRBD2 (5 bases each). V lost 1 base to trimming and J lost 7 bases, with 14 bases between them. This CDR3 is built from 14 residues. CDR1 is DFQATT, CDR2 SNEGSKA, per germline (reference sequence). CDR3 nucleotides: TGCAGTGCTAGAGGGCCCCCGGGGCCGAATGAGCAGTTCTTC. Protein product: CSARGPPGPNEQFF.

This clonotype was counted at least ten times. The chain recombines TRBV27 with TRBJ2-2; TRBD1 matches 9 bases. Germline CDR1 is MNHEY and CDR2 is SMNVEV (reference sequence). The junction had 15 bases not matched to a gene; V was cut back by 7 bases and J by 12 bases. The CDR3 spans 15 residues. The CDR3 bases are TGTGCCAGCACCTTCTCACAGGGGGCAGGAGGGCAGCTGTTTTTT. It codes for CASTFSQGAGGQLFF.

This clonotype was seen a handful of times. V is TRBV30 and J is TRBJ1-1, with D perhaps TRBD1 (6 bases). The CDR3 extends over 13 amino acids. Trimming stripped 3 bases from V and 11 bases from J, with 19 bases between. The V gene's germline CDR1 is GTSNPN and CDR2 SVGIG (reference sequence). The CDR3 spells CAWRGIGVQGAFF. CDR3 DNA: TGTGCCTGGAGGGGGATAGGGGTTCAGGGGGCTTTCTTT.

Here the CDR3 DNA reads TGCGCCAGCAGCTTTAACGGACTCTACAATGAGCAGTTCTTC. Translation: CASSFNGLYNEQFF. This chain uses TRBV5-1 with TRBJ2-1, with a tentative D call TRBD2 (5 bases). V lost 2 bases and J lost 3, with 9 bases in between. CDR1 SGHRS and CDR2 YFSETQ come from the germline V gene. The CDR3 runs 14 residues.

This clonotype was detected ten times or more. V and J are TRBV7-2 and TRBJ1-4; 10 bases line up with TRBD1. CDR3 length: 14 residues. Germline lookup yields CDR1 SGHTA and CDR2 FQGNSA. V dropped 0 bases and J dropped 15; count of bases not matched to a gene: 7. The CDR3: CASSLAPTGGKVFF. The CDR3 region has the DNA TGTGCCAGCAGCTTAGCCCCGACAGGGGGCAAGGTGTTTTTT.

This clonotype came up many times. The J gene is TRBJ1-1, the V gene TRBV7-9, with D unresolved. This CDR3 is built from 12 residues. Germline loops: CDR1 SEHNR, CDR2 FQNEAQ (reference sequence). The germline V and J ends were trimmed by 1 base and 6 bases, with 6 bases remaining between them. The CDR3 here is CASSLEYAEAFF. CDR3 bases: TGTGCCAGCAGCTTAGAATACGCTGAAGCTTTCTTT.

This clonotype occurred many times. V and J are TRBV5-1 and TRBJ2-3, with D possibly TRBD2 on 7 matching bases. CDR3 size: 16 residues. With 3 bases removed from V and 0 bases from J, the gap between germline ends came to 14 bases. CDR1 and CDR2 (germline): SGHRS, YFSETQ. CDR3 DNA: TGCGCCAGCAGCTGGGATGCGGGGGCCAGCACAGATACGCAGTATTTT. Amino acids: CASSWDAGASTDTQYF.

This clonotype was recorded many times. The V gene is TRBV20-1, the J gene TRBJ1-6; TRBD1 is a possible D gene (5 bases). Trimming shortened V by 3 bases and J by 9 bases, and 9 bases separated the two germline ends. The germline CDR1 and CDR2 sequences are DFQATT and SNEGSKA (reference sequence). The CDR3 has 12 amino acids. The CDR3 here is CSARQGVSPLHF. Here the CDR3 DNA reads TGCAGTGCTAGGCAGGGAGTTTCACCCCTCCACTTT.

This clonotype has a count of ten or more. This chain connects TRBV20-1 to TRBJ2-7; TRBD2 matches 16 bases. The CDR3 sequence is 17 residues long. Germline V CDR1 and CDR2: DFQATT, SNEGSKA (reference sequence). V dropped 2 bases and J dropped 2; count of bases not matched to a gene: 6. The chain's CDR3 is CSARWGLAGGGTYEQYF. CDR3 DNA: TGCAGTGCTAGATGGGGACTAGCGGGAGGGGGAACCTACGAGCAGTACTTC.

This clonotype has ten or more counts. The chain joins TRBV2 to TRBJ1-6, with D unresolved. Germline V gene data show CDR1 as SNHLY and CDR2 as FYNNEI. V gave up 3 bases and J gave up 2 bases, with 14 bases separating them. The CDR3 runs 17 residues. The CDR3, as DNA: TGTGCCAGCAGTGATTCCGGTGGCGGCCCCTATAATTCACCCCTCCACTTT. Residues: CASSDSGGGPYNSPLHF. The entire variable domain, with the rest obtained from reference TRBV2 and TRBJ1-6, is as follows: EPEVTQTPSHQVTQMGQEVILRCVPISNHLYFYWYRQILGQKVEFLVSFYNNEISEKSEIFDDQFSVERPDGSNFTLKIRSTKLEDSAMYFCASSDSGGGPYNSPLHFGNGTRLTVT.

This clonotype was observed at least ten times. This sequence joins TRBV5-1 and TRBJ2-1, with 7 positions matching TRBD2. The CDR3 is 14 amino acids. Per the germline V gene, CDR1 is SGHRS and CDR2 is YFSETQ. The junction had 4 bases not matched to a gene; V was cut back by 2 bases and J by 5 bases. This CDR3 is CASSFSGTNNEQFF. The CDR3 bases are TGCGCCAGCAGCTTCAGCGGGACTAACAATGAGCAGTTCTTC.

This clonotype was found many times. The junction differs from germline at one of its ends, possibly a read error. The chain combines TRBV5-6 with TRBJ2-3; D is ambiguous. This CDR3 has 12 residues. Germline CDR1 and CDR2: SGHDT and YYEEEE. The CDR3 DNA follows: TGTGCCAGCCGCTTCTTGGGAGATACGCAGTATTTT. As protein: CASRFLGDTQYF.

This clonotype has a count of ten or more. This sequence joins TRBV5-1 and TRBJ2-3; D gene unclear. This CDR3 is built from 15 residues. V dropped 4 bases and J dropped 4 bases, with 16 bases sitting between them. Germline CDR1 is SGHRS and CDR2 is YFSETQ. The CDR3 protein is CASSQLGPIPDTQYF. The CDR3 region has the DNA TGCGCCAGCAGCCAACTCGGTCCAATTCCAGATACGCAGTATTTT.

This clonotype has at least ten counts. The rearrangement joins TRBV20-1 to TRBJ2-1; 15 bases fit TRBD2. V shed 5 bases and J 8 bases; nucleotides not matched to a gene: 7. The CDR3 has 15 amino acids. Germline CDR1 reads DFQATT; CDR2 reads SNEGSKA (reference sequence). As DNA, the CDR3 is TGCAGTGCTTCGCGGACTAGCGGGAGGGAGCATGAGCAGTTCTTC. Translating gives CSASRTSGREHEQFF.

This clonotype was found a few times. The rearrangement uses TRBV12-3 or TRBV12-4 and TRBJ1-6; the match to TRBD1 covers 9 bases. The CDR3 is made up of 14 amino acids. Losses at the gene ends were 6 bases for V and 10 bases for J; bases not matched to a gene: 7. Here the CDR3 DNA reads TGTGCCAGCAGCTCACAGGGGGCGGAATCACCCCTCCACTTT. Translation: CASSSQGAESPLHF.

The CDR3 region has the DNA TGCGCCAGCAGTACGCGACAGGGTTCCTACGAGCAGTACTTC. It encodes CASSTRQGSYEQYF. This sequence joins TRBV10-1 and TRBJ2-7, with 7 bases matching TRBD1. Trimming removed 5 bases from V and 1 base from J; junction bases left unmatched: 5. This CDR3 has 14 amino acids. Germline V gene sequence: CDR1 WNHNN, CDR2 SYGVQD (reference sequence).

This clonotype was seen many times. The rearrangement links TRBV3-1 to TRBJ2-2, with 13 bases aligning to TRBD2. CDR1 LGHDT and CDR2 YNNKEL come from the germline V gene (reference sequence). Trimming cost V 1 base and J 3 bases; bases outside gene matches: 2. The CDR3 consists of 17 residues. The DNA for the CDR3 is TGTGCCAGCAGCCAAGGGGGACTAGCGGGACACACCGGGGAGCTGTTTTTT. Protein: CASSQGGLAGHTGELFF.

This clonotype was counted at least ten times. The rearrangement links TRBV27 to TRBJ1-4, with no clear D. Germline-derived CDR1 and CDR2 are MNHEY and SMNVEV (reference sequence). CDR3 length equals 11 residues. Trimming left V 6 bases short and J 6 bases short, with 5 bases between. The CDR3 nucleotides are TGTGCCAGCAGGGGGTATGAAAAACTGTTTTTT. Its protein product is CASRGYEKLFF.

At least ten counts were recorded for this clonotype. V is TRBV7-2 and J is TRBJ2-1, with 11 bases aligning to TRBD2. There are 16 residues in the CDR3. Germline V lookup: CDR1 SGHTA, CDR2 FQGNSA. The trim removed 5 bases at V and 0 bases at J, leaving 3 bases unmatched. In DNA form, the CDR3 reads TGTGCCAGCAGCGGAACTAGCGGGAGCTCCTACAATGAGCAGTTCTTC. This gives the protein CASSGTSGSSYNEQFF. The variable domain in full, with the rest retrieved from reference TRBV7-2 and TRBJ2-1, is GAGVSQSPSNKVTEKGKDVELRCDPISGHTALYWYRQSLGQGLEFLIYFQGNSAPDKSGLPSDRFSAERTGGSVSTLTIQRTQQEDSAVYLCASSGTSGSSYNEQFFGPGTRLTVL.

In its sample, this clonotype was seen many times. The chain recombines TRBV9 with TRBJ2-6; perhaps TRBD1 as D (5 bases). V was pared by 3 bases and J by 1 base, with 5 bases between. The CDR3 runs 14 residues. CDR1 and CDR2 from the germline V gene are SGDLS and YYNGEE. This CDR3 is CASSDRSGANVLTF. Written as DNA, the CDR3 is TGTGCCAGCAGCGACAGGTCTGGGGCCAACGTCCTGACTTTC. The full variable domain, with the rest looked up from reference TRBV9 and TRBJ2-6, is DSGVTQTPKHLITATGQRVTLRCSPRSGDLSVYWYQQSLDQGLQFLIQYYNGEERAKGNILERFSAQQFPDLHSELNLSSLELGDSALYFCASSDRSGANVLTFGAGSRLTVL.

This clonotype was seen many times. V gene TRBV28 combines with J gene TRBJ1-1, with 10 bases fitting TRBD1. The trim removed 5 bases at V and 5 bases at J, leaving 5 bases unmatched. CDR1 and CDR2 (germline): MDHEN, SYDVKM. The CDR3 loop spans 14 amino acids. The CDR3 DNA reads TGTGCCAGCAGTCCGGGACAGGGGACGACTGAAGCTTTCTTT. Its translation: CASSPGQGTTEAFF.